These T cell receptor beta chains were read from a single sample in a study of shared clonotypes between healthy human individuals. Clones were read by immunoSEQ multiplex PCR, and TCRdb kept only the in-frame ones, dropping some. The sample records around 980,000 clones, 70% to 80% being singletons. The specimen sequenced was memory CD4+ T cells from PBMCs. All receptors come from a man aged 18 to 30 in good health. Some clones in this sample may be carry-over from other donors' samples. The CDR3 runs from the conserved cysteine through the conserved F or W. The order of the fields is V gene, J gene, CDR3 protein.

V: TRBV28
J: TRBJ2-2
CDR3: CASSPQRVRANTGELFF

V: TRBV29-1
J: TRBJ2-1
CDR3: CSVRRAGGVDEQFF

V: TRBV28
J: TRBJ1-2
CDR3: CASKMRTGYGYTF

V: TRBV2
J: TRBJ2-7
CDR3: CASSGQTYEQYF

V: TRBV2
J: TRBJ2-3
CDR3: CASSEAQLGTDTQYF

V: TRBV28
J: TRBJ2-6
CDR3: CASSTQGHGANVLTF

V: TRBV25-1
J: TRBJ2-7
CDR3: CASSEPGGVNYEQYF

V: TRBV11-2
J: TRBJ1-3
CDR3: CASSQGVSGNTIYF

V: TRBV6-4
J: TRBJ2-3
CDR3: CARATGTPDTQYF

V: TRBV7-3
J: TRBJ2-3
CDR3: CASRPDSNTDTQYF

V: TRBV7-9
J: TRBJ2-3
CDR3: CASSPRAQGGTDTQYF

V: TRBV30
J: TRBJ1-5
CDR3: CAWSVGRQPQHF

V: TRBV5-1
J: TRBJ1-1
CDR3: CASSLPGRVSEAFF

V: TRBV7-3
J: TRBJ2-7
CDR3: CASSQGGAGEQYF

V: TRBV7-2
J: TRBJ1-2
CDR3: CASSPQTGSLEGYTF

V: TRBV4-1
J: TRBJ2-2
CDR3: CASSQYGRQGNTGELFF

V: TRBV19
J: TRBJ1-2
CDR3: CASSTTDRWGGYTF

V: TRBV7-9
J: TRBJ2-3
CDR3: CASSPRGLASTDTQYF

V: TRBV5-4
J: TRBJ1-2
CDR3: CASSAGGEWDYGYTF